These T cell receptor beta chains were read from a single sample in a study of shared clonotypes between healthy human individuals. Measured with immunoSEQ multiplex PCR; TCRdb has only the in-frame clones, and not every one. The sample carries a few hundred thousand clones, around four fifths recorded once. Sequencing was performed on memory CD4+ T cells sorted from blood. These receptors all stem from a man aged 30-40 years in good health. Both conserved end residues are trimmed from each CDR3. D genes are given only for firm matches.

CDR3 | V | D | J | length
ASSSTGVRTEAF | TRBV27 | TRBD1 | TRBJ1-1 | 12
ASSISLTNHEQF | TRBV19 | NA | TRBJ2-1 | 12
ASSVAVLAGETGEQF | TRBV9 | TRBD2 | TRBJ2-1 | 15
ASSFLGGGSNQPQH | TRBV27 | TRBD1 | TRBJ1-5 | 14
ASSESGSSYNEQF | TRBV11-2 | TRBD2 | TRBJ2-1 | 13
ASSPGPTSYEQY | TRBV5-1 | NA | TRBJ2-7 | 12
ASSSPGAGNHEQY | TRBV6-6 | NA | TRBJ2-7 | 13
ASSLGRGRASRETQY | TRBV7-2 | TRBD2 | TRBJ2-5 | 15
ASSFLPGQASPAF | TRBV7-2 | TRBD1 | TRBJ1-1 | 13
ASSYQYSQETQY | TRBV6-5 | NA | TRBJ2-5 | 12
ASSPPPGRQY | TRBV28 | NA | TRBJ2-3 | 10
ASSQTGGATGTGELF | TRBV4-2 | TRBD1 | TRBJ2-2 | 15
ASRPTVNTEAF | TRBV5-1 | NA | TRBJ1-1 | 11
ASSSPKVSPDTQY | TRBV7-2 | NA | TRBJ2-3 | 13
ASRGQGLGAHNEQF | TRBV28 | TRBD1 | TRBJ2-1 | 14